This T cell receptor (beta chain) was recorded in a study of cytomegalovirus exposure and HLA in healthy donors. V trimming: 7 bases; J trimming: 5 bases; junction bases outside the gene matches: 7. CDR1 is SNHLY and CDR2 is FYNNEI in the germline V gene. This CDR3 has 14 amino acids. The assay was immunoSEQ multiplex PCR, and TCRdb's table has in-frame clones only and misses some. The profile covers some 140,000 clones, with 89% appearing a single time and over 9% taken by the ten largest. The TCR originated in a woman aged 18-29 years in good health and CMV-seropositive. The sample consisted of PBMCs. This rearrangement joins TRBV2 to TRBJ1-2; 10 bases are a match to TRBD1. The DNA for the CDR3 is TGTGCCAGCACCGTCGACAGGGGGCTTTATGGCTACACCTTC. The encoded protein is CASTVDRGLYGYTF.